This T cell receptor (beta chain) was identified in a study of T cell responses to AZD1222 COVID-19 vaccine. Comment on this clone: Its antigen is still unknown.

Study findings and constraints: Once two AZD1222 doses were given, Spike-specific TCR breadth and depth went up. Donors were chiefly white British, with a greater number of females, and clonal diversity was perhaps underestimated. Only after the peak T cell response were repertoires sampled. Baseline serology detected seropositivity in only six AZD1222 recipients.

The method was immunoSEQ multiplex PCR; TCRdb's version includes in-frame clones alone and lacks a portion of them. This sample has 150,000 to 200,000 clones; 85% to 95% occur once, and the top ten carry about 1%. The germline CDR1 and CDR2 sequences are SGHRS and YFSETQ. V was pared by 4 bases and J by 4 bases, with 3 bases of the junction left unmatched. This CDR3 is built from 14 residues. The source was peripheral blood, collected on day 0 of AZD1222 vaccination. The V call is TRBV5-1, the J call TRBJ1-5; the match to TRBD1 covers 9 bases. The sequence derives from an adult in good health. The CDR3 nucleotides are TGCGCCAGCAGCGTAGGGACAGGGAATCAGCCCCAGCATTTT. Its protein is CASSVGTGNQPQHF.